This T cell receptor (beta chain) was sequenced for a study of cytomegalovirus exposure and HLA in healthy donors. Study as a whole: Of 350 to 400 genotyped donors, more than 75% grouped in the Caucasian-associated ancestry cluster.

Germline trimming cut 4 bases from V and 9 bases from J; bases unmatched to any gene: 7. The CDR3 is 13 residues long. Germline V gene data show CDR1 as SQVTM and CDR2 as ANQGSEA. Researchers ran the PCR with 60 Vbeta and 13 Jbeta primers. Assay used: immunoSEQ multiplex PCR; TCRdb lists only in-frame clones, some missing. This sample has tens of thousands of clones; roughly four fifths occur once, and the top ten carry about 12%. This clone was found a few times. The sequencing input was PBMCs. The rearrangement uses TRBV29-1 and TRBJ2-1; 9 bases line up with TRBD2. The TCR was taken from a male donor in good health and CMV-seropositive. The CDR3 loop is CSVAQREAGEQFF. The CDR3 DNA reads as TGCAGCGTTGCCCAGCGGGAGGCGGGTGAGCAGTTCTTC.